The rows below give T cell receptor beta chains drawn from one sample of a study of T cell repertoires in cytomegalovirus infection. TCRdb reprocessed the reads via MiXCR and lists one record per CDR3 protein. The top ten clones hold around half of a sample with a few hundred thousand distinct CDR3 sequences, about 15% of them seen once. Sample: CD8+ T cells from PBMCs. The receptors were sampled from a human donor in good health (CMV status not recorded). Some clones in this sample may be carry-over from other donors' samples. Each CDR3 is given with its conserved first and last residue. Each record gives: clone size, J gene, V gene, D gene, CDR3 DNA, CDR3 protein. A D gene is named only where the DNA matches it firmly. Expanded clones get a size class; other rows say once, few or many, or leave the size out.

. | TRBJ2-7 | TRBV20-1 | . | TGCAGTGCTCGTCGGACAGTATCCTACGAGCAGTACTTC | CSARRTVSYEQYF
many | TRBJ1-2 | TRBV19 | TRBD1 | TGTGCCAGTTGGACCGACAGGGCTGTGTACGGCTACACCTTC | CASWTDRAVYGYTF
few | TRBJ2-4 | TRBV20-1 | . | TGCAGTGGACGGGGGGCGGTCAAAAACATTCAGTACTTC | CSGRGAVKNIQYF
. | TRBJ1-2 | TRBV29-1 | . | TGCAGCGTTCGTGTCGGGGACTATGGCTACACCTTC | CSVRVGDYGYTF
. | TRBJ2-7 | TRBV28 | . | TGTGCCAGCAGTAAAGCCGGGGACTACGAGCAGTACTTC | CASSKAGDYEQYF
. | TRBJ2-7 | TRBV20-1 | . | TGCAGTGCTAGAGATTTTACGGGACCCCTCTACGAGCAGTACTTC | CSARDFTGPLYEQYF
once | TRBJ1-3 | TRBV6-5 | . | TGTGCCAGCAGTCCCCAAGGTACCAGCTCTGGAAACACCATATATTTT | CASSPQGTSSGNTIYF
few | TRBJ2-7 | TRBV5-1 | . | TGCGCCAGCAGCTTGAGCGTGGACAGAGTGAGCTCCTACGAGCAGTACTTC | CASSLSVDRVSSYEQYF
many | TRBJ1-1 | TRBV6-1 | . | TGTGCCAGCAAGTCTGAGGGTTCGTACACTGAAGCTTTCTTT | CASKSEGSYTEAFF
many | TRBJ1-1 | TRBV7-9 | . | TGTGCCAGTAAAGACTATAACACTGAAGCTTTCTTT | CASKDYNTEAFF
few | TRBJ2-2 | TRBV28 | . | TGTGCCAGCAGTACGGAACAGATGACCATTGACGCGAACACCGGGGAGCTGTTTTTT | CASSTEQMTIDANTGELFF
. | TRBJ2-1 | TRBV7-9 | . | TGTGCCAGCAGCTTGCGGAGCTCCTACAATGAGCAGTTCTTC | CASSLRSSYNEQFF
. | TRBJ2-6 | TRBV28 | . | TGTGCCACCAGGGACTCTGGGGCCAACGTCCTGACTTTC | CATRDSGANVLTF
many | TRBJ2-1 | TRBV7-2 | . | TGTGCCAGCAGCTTATTTGAGGGGGCCTACAATGAGCAGTTCTTC | CASSLFEGAYNEQFF
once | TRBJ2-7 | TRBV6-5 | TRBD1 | TGTGCCAGCAGTTACCCCGGGACAGGGGTGGTCGAGCAGTACTTC | CASSYPGTGVVEQYF
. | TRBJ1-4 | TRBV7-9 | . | TGTGCCAGCAGCTCAACAAGCGGGCGCGGTGAAAAACTGTTTTTT | CASSSTSGRGEKLFF
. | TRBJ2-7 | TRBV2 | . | TGTGCCAGCAGTGAAGGGGACCGGGGTGGCTACGAGCAGTACTTC | CASSEGDRGGYEQYF
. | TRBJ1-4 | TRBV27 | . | TGTGCCAGCAGTCCCGCTTTCCTGGCAACTAATGAAAAACTGTTTTTT | CASSPAFLATNEKLFF
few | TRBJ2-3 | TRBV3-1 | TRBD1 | TGTGCCAGCAGCCAACAGGGGGCGCGCACAGATACGCAGTATTTT | CASSQQGARTDTQYF
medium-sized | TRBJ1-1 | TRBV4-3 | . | TGCGCCAGCAGCCAAGGGACAGCGAACACTGAAGCTTTCTTT | CASSQGTANTEAFF